The T cell receptor (beta chain) under discussion was sequenced for a study of blood T cell repertoires in COVID-19. Background on the study: Some COVID-19 samples were acute and others convalescent; all came from the United States, Italy and Spain. The cDNA or gDNA used as material had been derived from T cells, B-cell-depleted T cells, or PBMCs.

In the study's own analysis: Quantification of nucleated cells was approximated via reference gene primer amplification. Measured with immunoSEQ multiplex PCR; TCRdb has only the in-frame clones, and not every one. V and J calls and clone size are copied from that table; D and trimming were computed from the DNA. The table has 210,000 or so clones, around 90% seen once. J lost 8 bases, V lost 7 bases, and 16 bases had no gene match. There are 16 residues in the CDR3. This clonotype originated in a young woman who had recovered from COVID-19. Sequenced sample: peripheral blood. The chain is built from TRBV23-1 and TRBJ2-2, with 7 bases fitting TRBD2. TRBV23-1 is placed among ORFs of uncertain function. CDR3 region: CASTLGTTRSGGELFF. Written as DNA, the CDR3 is TGCGCCAGCACACTCGGGACTACCCGTAGTGGGGGGGAGCTGTTTTTT.